This record looks at one T cell receptor (beta chain) sequence and its context. The V and J ends lost 4 bases and 4 bases, in that order; junction bases with no gene match: 2. This CDR3 comprises 13 residues. Germline V gives CDR1 SGHRS, CDR2 YFSETQ. These data are taken from a study of shared clonotypes between healthy human individuals. The assay was immunoSEQ multiplex PCR, and TCRdb's table has in-frame clones only and misses some. Counted here are hundreds of thousands of clones, roughly 96% occurring once; the ten biggest clones make up about 0.25%. The naive CD8 subset, CD45RO-negative cells positively selected for CCR7, excluded terminally differentiated effector memory CD45RA+ cells.

Specimen: naive CD8+ T cells sorted from blood. The sequence came from a man aged 30 to 45 in good health. The rearrangement uses TRBV5-1 and TRBJ2-3; 8 bases agree with TRBD2. The DNA for the CDR3 is TGCGCCAGCAGCCGGGGGGGCCCAGATACGCAGTATTTT. It encodes CASSRGGPDTQYF. Full variable domain (rest looked up from reference TRBV5-1 and TRBJ2-3): KAGVTQTPRYLIKTRGQQVTLSCSPISGHRSVSWYQQTPGQGLQFLFEYFSETQRNKGNFPGRFSGRQFSNSRSEMNVSTLELGDSALYLCASSRGGPDTQYFGPGTRLTVL.